This T cell receptor beta chain comes out of a study of shared clonotypes between healthy human individuals. This clone appeared once. Clones were read by immunoSEQ multiplex PCR, and TCRdb kept only the in-frame ones, dropping some. The sample carries over 1.4 million clones, around 97% recorded once. The trim removed 4 bases at V and 6 bases at J, leaving 9 bases unmatched. In germline, CDR1 is MNHNY, CDR2 SVGAGI (reference sequence). CDR3 length: 14 amino acids. Specimen: naive CD4+ T cells sorted from blood. Stated subset: CD45RA+ positively selected. J is TRBJ2-7 and V is TRBV6-6; TRBD1 matches at 7 bases. This TCR was sampled from a man aged 25-45 years in good health. In nucleotides, the CDR3 is TGTGCCAGCAGTTTTTCGACAGGGAAGAGCGAGCAGTACTTC. It is translated as CASSFSTGKSEQYF.